The clone carrying this T cell receptor (beta chain) came up a few times. Its antigen is currently unknown. The data were taken from a study of T-cell memory formation after mild COVID-19. Findings and limits, study-wide: Pre-infection memory held some responding clones, suggesting pre-existing cross-reactive T cells responded.

Per the germline V gene, CDR1 is SGHTA and CDR2 is FQGNSA. The CDR3 spans 15 residues. The V and J ends lost 1 base and 2 bases respectively, with 10 bases between them. MiXCR, run by TCRdb on the 5' RACE reads, gives a single entry per CDR3 protein. The sample includes a few hundred thousand distinct CDR3 sequences, 16% of them seen just once. The receptor was derived from a man aged 18 to 30 who had mild COVID-19 (a few samples of this study predate the infection). Cell type and time point are not known. Sequencing was carried out using PBMCs or a T cell subset sorted from them (not recorded which). The chain carries TRBV7-2 and TRBJ2-3, with unresolved D. The CDR3 nucleotides read TGTGCCAGCAGCTTAGAAGACCGCCCCACAGATACGCAGTATTTT. Amino acids: CASSLEDRPTDTQYF.